This T cell receptor beta chain was sequenced during a study of cytomegalovirus exposure and HLA in healthy donors (dated by TCRdb to 2016 to 2017). Broadly, across the study: According to an earlier analysis of a few hundred of the donors, roughly 180 million T cells yielded 100 million or so unique TCR beta sequences and around 300 Gb of sequence data. Of the 398 genotyped donors, 81% were placed in the genetic ancestry cluster associated with self-reported Caucasian donors. In the later analysis, no new phenotypic data were used to find candidate immune exposures; instead, reliance was placed on TCR beta sequences and their occurrence across donors. Using immunosequencing, the study profiled T cell repertoires from fewer than 850 subjects and related those repertoires to cytomegalovirus serostatus. The number of donors typed differed by locus, with roughly 629-640 for A, B, C, DRB1 and DQB1, roughly 520 for DQA1, 600 to 610 for DPA1, and some 440 for DPB1. An early release that covered approximately 600 HLA-typed donors contained around 330 gigabases of sequencing data and 65 million to 100 million unique TCR sequences. HLA typing covered class I and class II loci at four-digit resolution. On average, approximately 250,000 unique TCR beta nucleotide sequences were sequenced per donor among 350 to 400 genotyped donors of the cohort, with roughly 18% of those sequences being non-productive. Alongside the repertoire data, information on donor age, sex, ethnicity and CMV serostatus was compiled. The aim of the study was to test whether cataloging public T cell receptors could identify signatures of past pathogen exposure. To study patterns of TCR occurrence, a later analysis re-analyzed previously published TCR beta repertoires from 500 to 850 donors and added high-resolution HLA genotyping. Five DR-DQ haplotypes were handled as single units for association and clustering because linkage in the cohort was strong. In a later genetic analysis, genome-wide SNP genotypes for about three fifths of the roughly 670 donors were used, and that subset was treated as a discovery cohort. A separate validation cohort of more than 100 different subjects was used in addition to the approximately 700-subject first cohort. All discovery cohort repertoires had been generated using a single sequencing platform. An earlier analysis of some 600 of the donors applied high-throughput TCR beta sequencing to assess whether each TCR beta V gene segment acted as functional or pseudogenic. To predict cytomegalovirus infection status, the study combined high-throughput TCR immunosequencing, statistical association of individual TCRs with disease status, and machine learning.

The research as a whole found: The sequencing pipeline was judged likely to have produced a cluster of highly shared sequence variants as a technical artifact. An earlier analysis of some 560 of the donors showed that most TCR beta V segments appeared in productive rearrangements either about 87% or about 30% of the time, which broadly matched IMGT annotations. Assigning TCR associations to individual alleles was difficult when HLA alleles, especially DR and DQ, strongly co-occurred. Only TCR beta chains were sequenced in this cohort, and the absence of alpha or paired-chain data limited detectable features. Roughly uniform sequencing depth across donors was assumed in presence/absence analyses, although this assumption may not hold. Most CMV-associated TCR beta chains appeared to be HLA-restricted in a later analysis, and the HLA associations seemed to be driven largely by CMV exposure. At a false discovery rate of 0.05, a later analysis linked some 17,000 TCR beta sequences to specific HLA alleles. A few of the identified cytomegalovirus-associated TCR beta chains were confirmed in vitro to be specific for cytomegalovirus antigens. The classifier was reported to diagnose cytomegalovirus status with high specificity and sensitivity in both the original and validation cohorts. Compared with equally common non-associated chains, HLA-associated TCR beta chains in a later analysis were more clonally expanded and had lower generation probabilities. In a later analysis, TCR association rates were found to vary across HLA loci, with the most associated TCRs seen for DRB1 alleles and the fewest for HLA-C alleles. Immune exposure information for the cohort was limited to CMV serostatus. The study listed approximately 150 TCR beta chains as associated with cytomegalovirus. An association between a missense DCLRE1C variant and V-gene and J-gene trimming of TCR beta chains was found in a later genetic analysis and replicated in an independent cohort. Because HLA typing was missing for some donors at each locus, association tests included only the typed subset. The authors suggested that the approach could potentially be generalized to other disease states and immunological phenotypes. While some public TCRs were present in many individuals, most TCR sequences turned up only very rarely across donors. A further reported finding was that TCR beta sequences accurately predicted the HLA-A and HLA-B alleles for most subjects in the first cohort. In a later analysis, several top co-occurrence clusters were reported to appear linked to parvovirus B19, influenza, CMV and Epstein-Barr virus. Linkage disequilibrium might explain the correlated functional status among segregating V segments, but an unknown experimental factor could not be ruled out. Around 16 rarely observed V segments, including chromosome 9 orphons, were excluded from the earlier analysis of 550 to 700 of the donors because counts were too low. A later genetic analysis reported fewer N-insertions in productive TCRs among donors in an Asian-associated ancestry cluster than the roughly 670-donor mean. Some IMGT-functional V segments, including TRBV6-2 and TRBV6-3, could not be told apart with the 87-base-pair reads, so those segments were excluded.

A remark on this clone: Its antigen is currently not known.

Libraries were made using the immunoSEQ multiplex PCR assay. A mixture of 60 forward primers for TCR Vbeta segments and 13 reverse primers for TCR Jbeta segments was used in the multiplex PCR. The CDR3 region of rearranged TCR beta genes was amplified from genomic DNA with a multiplex PCR assay. On the Illumina HiSeq System, the amplified TCR beta libraries were sequenced as 87-base-pair reads. In the paper's pipeline: In a later analysis, tens of millions of unique TCR beta chains were counted across the roughly 610 repertoires, and approximately 11 million of these chains were shared by at least two donors. Raw reads were error-corrected and collapsed into unique sequences with a nearest-neighbor algorithm that merged closely related sequences to remove PCR and sequencing errors. V, D and J gene segments were assigned by aligning CDR3 sequences to IMGT reference sequences. For a sequence to be retained, at least a six-nucleotide match to both a V gene segment and a J gene segment was required. A rearrangement counted as productive if the CDR3 had no stop codons and remained in frame with V and J, and every other rearrangement counted as non-productive. CDR3 was defined according to IMGT convention as the region running from the second conserved V-encoded cysteine to the conserved J-encoded phenylalanine. Sequences without an unambiguous match to a single V gene segment were excluded from the earlier analysis of 587 of the donors. An earlier analysis of just under 600 of the donors called V segments functional above 56.7% productive rearrangements and segregating when the between-donor standard deviation exceeded 5%. A statistical classification framework was built to diagnose cytomegalovirus status from the catalog of TCR beta chain sequences. In a later analysis, TCR nucleotide sequences were compared against IMGT/GENE-DB human TR gene sequences so that V and J genes could be assigned. A later analysis assigned CDR3 sequences and most-parsimonious VDJ recombination scenarios with the TCRdist pipeline. In a later analysis, each TCR beta chain was defined by its CDR3 amino acid sequence together with its V-gene family, and reads without a unique V-gene family were excluded. To address suspected cross-contamination and a sequencing artifact, a later analysis removed 592 highly shared, low-generation-probability nucleotide sequences. In a later analysis, a clonal expansion index for each public chain was calculated from normalized within-repertoire ranks of inferred template counts. In a later analysis, generation probabilities were computed using a VDJ recombination model fitted to out-of-frame rearrangements, and the results were checked against IGoR. In a later analysis, hypergeometric tests were used to score TCR-TCR, TCR-HLA and TCR-CMV co-occurrence, with a repertoire-size bias correction applied to TCR pairs. False discovery rates were estimated in a later analysis by permuting HLA or CMV assignments 20 times. A later analysis grouped co-occurring TCRs with DBSCAN, adding TCRdist sequence similarity when clustering within HLA-allele-positive subsets. Repertoires with fewer than 30,000 or more than 120,000 public chains, plus five repertoires with anomalous nucleotide sharing, were excluded from co-occurrence clustering. In TCRdb, the immuneACCESS table is reduced to in-frame sequences with V and J assigned. These tables do not hold every clone; where another copy was compared, an unresolved V gene accounts for under half, and the others remain unexplained. The D gene and trimming were derived from the DNA, and the V and J assignments and clone size from that table. The record for this sample contains roughly 140,000 clones. Together, the top ten hold 0.96% of the sample.

From its cysteine to its phenylalanine, the CDR3 spans 16 amino acids. Only the CDR3 region is kept as DNA, spanning 48 bases read in frame from base 1. V is cut back by 3 bases and J by 3 bases, with 7 bases in the junction unmatched. In the germline V gene, CDR1 corresponds to SQVTM and CDR2 to ANQGSEA. The cohort comprised around 700 healthy bone marrow donors. All cohort members were sampled while nominally healthy, although unrecorded immune exposures were likely present. The donor was CMV seronegative and was included in the group of about 400 seronegative cohort members. Every donor gave a peripheral blood sample, and the peripheral blood mononuclear cells from that sample were used for TCR beta sequencing. The Qiagen DNeasy Blood Extraction Kit was used to extract genomic DNA from the blood cell samples.

This TCR was sampled from a male donor in good health and CMV-seronegative. This receptor chain uses TRBV29-1 and TRBJ2-7, with 14 bases matching TRBD2. The material sequenced was PBMCs. The CDR3 region: CSVDGLGTSGSYEQYF. The DNA reads TGCAGCGTTGATGGGCTTGGGACTAGCGGGAGCTACGAGCAGTACTTC.